This record covers a single T cell receptor (beta chain). Its antigen remains unidentified. Clones were read by immunoSEQ multiplex PCR, and TCRdb kept only the in-frame ones, dropping some. The data show 86,000 or so clones, about 89% seen once. The data are from a study of T cell responses to AZD1222 COVID-19 vaccine. Whole-study results and caveats: The span of vaccine-associated CD4 TCRs extended across spike, with dominance at 160-218 and 743-854. Donors were mostly white British, more females; clonal diversity possibly underestimated.

This sequence was found in an adult in good health. Sequencing was performed on peripheral blood, taken on day 0 of MenACWY control vaccination.

This CDR3 reads CSVLGASVNNEQFF. CDR3 sequence (DNA): TGCAGCGTTCTCGGAGCTTCGGTGAACAATGAGCAGTTCTTC. The chain couples TRBV29-1 to TRBJ2-1; unclear D gene. CDR3 length: 14 amino acids. Germline values: CDR1 SQVTM, CDR2 ANQGSEA. Trimming stripped 5 bases from V and 5 bases from J, with 16 bases between.